Here is one TCR beta chain with its context. The trim removed 4 bases at V and 2 bases at J, leaving 11 bases unmatched. The CDR3 extends over 17 amino acids. Germline V gene lookup returns CDR1 SGHDN and CDR2 FVKESK. The data are from a study of blood T cell repertoires in COVID-19. Using immunoSEQ multiplex PCR, the repertoire was profiled, and TCRdb retains in-frame clones only, with some absent. The sample lists some 510,000 clones; roughly 88% were seen once. The sequenced sample consisted of PBMCs or T cells enriched from blood (not recorded which). The clonotype originates from a woman aged 40 to 55 who had recovered from COVID-19. V and J are TRBV14 and TRBJ2-5; 9 bases are a match to TRBD2. The CDR3 nucleotides are TGTGCCAGCAGCCCAAGAGTTGGCGGGAGGGCACAAGAGACCCAGTACTTC. Its protein product is CASSPRVGGRAQETQYF. The whole variable domain, remainder taken from reference TRBV14 and TRBJ2-5, is EAGVTQFPSHSVIEKGQTVTLRCDPISGHDNLYWYRRVMGKEIKFLLHFVKESKQDESGMPNNRFLAERTGGTYSTLKVQPAELEDSGVYFCASSPRVGGRAQETQYFGPGTRLLVL.